This TCR beta chain appears in the sequencing data of a study of PD-1 blockade in classical Hodgkin lymphoma. TCRdb keeps only in-frame clones here, not all; method: immunoSEQ multiplex PCR. This sample has about 99,000 clones, with more than 80% found just once. Germline loops: CDR1 LGHNA, CDR2 YNFKEQ. The germline V and J ends were trimmed by 5 bases and 8 bases, with 18 bases remaining between them. The CDR3 length is 14 residues. Every patient relapsed after autologous stem cell transplantation, and brentuximab vedotin exposure varied. This specimen consisted of peripheral blood mononuclear cells (PBMCs), obtained before the second cycle of nivolumab. The chain combines TRBV4-2 with TRBJ1-2; D call uncertain. The receptor's source is a human donor with classical Hodgkin lymphoma. The CDR3 loop is CASSWEAGLQGYTF. The CDR3 nucleotides are TGTGCCAGCAGCTGGGAGGCTGGCCTTCAAGGCTACACCTTC.